This T cell receptor beta chain stems from a study of control samples from healthy donors and cancer patients. In germline, CDR1 is GTSNPN, CDR2 SVGIG (reference sequence). This CDR3 contains 14 residues. J gave up 5 bases and V 5 bases, and 5 bases lay outside the gene matches. Assay used: immunoSEQ multiplex PCR; TCRdb lists only in-frame clones, some missing. The sample carries 150,000 or so clones, 80% to 95% recorded once. The sample was blood. The rearrangement joins TRBV30 to TRBJ1-5; 11 bases fit TRBD1. This sequence was found in a man aged 18 to 29 in good health. The DNA for the CDR3 is TGTGCCTGGGGTGGACAGGGGGCTTATCAGCCCCAGCATTTT. Translation gives CAWGGQGAYQPQHF.